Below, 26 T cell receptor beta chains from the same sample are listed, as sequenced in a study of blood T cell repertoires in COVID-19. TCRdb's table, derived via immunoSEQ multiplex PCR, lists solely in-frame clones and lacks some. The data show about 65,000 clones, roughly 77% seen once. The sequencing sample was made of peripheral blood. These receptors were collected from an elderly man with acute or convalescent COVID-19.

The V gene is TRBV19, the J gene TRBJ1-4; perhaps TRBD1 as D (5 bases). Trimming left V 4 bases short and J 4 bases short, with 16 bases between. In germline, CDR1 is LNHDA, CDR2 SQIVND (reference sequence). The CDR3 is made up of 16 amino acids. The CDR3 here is CASSTVMKGINEKLFF. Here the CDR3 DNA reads TGTGCCAGTAGTACCGTGATGAAGGGGATTAATGAAAAACTGTTTTTT.

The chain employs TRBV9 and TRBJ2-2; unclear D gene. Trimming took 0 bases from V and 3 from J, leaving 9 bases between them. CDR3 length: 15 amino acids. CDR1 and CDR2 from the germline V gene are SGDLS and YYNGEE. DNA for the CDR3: TGTGCCAGCAGCGTAGGGTCCAGCGACACCGGGGAGCTGTTTTTT. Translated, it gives CASSVGSSDTGELFF.

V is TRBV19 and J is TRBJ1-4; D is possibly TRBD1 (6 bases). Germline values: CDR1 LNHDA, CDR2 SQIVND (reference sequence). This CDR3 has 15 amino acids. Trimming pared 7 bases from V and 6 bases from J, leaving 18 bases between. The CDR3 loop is CASKRGSTGYEKLFF. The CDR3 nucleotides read TGTGCCAGTAAAAGGGGGTCAACTGGATATGAAAAACTGTTTTTT.

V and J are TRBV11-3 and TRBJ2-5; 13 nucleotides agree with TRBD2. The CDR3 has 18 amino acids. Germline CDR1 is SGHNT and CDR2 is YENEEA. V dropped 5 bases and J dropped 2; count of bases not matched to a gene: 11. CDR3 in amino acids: CASSPGLAGELQQETQYF. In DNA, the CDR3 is TGTGCCAGCAGCCCCGGACTAGCGGGGGAGTTACAACAAGAGACCCAGTACTTC.

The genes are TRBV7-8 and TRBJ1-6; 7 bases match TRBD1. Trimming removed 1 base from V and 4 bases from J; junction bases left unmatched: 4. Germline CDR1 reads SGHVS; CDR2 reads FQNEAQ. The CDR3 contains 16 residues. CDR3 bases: TGTGCCAGCAGCTTAGTCCCGGGACAGTATAATTCACCCCTCCACTTT. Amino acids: CASSLVPGQYNSPLHF.

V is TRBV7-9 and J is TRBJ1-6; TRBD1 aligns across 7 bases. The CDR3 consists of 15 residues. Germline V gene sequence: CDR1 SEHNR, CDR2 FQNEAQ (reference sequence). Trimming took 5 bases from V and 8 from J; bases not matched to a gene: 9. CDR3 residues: CASSIRQGGYSPLHF. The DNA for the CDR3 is TGTGCCAGCAGCATCCGACAGGGTGGATATTCACCCCTCCACTTT.

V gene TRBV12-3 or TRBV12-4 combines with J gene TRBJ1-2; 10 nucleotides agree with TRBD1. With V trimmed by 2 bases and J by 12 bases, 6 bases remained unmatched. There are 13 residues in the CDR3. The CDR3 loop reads CASSLQGQGKNTF. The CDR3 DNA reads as TGTGCCAGCAGTTTACAGGGACAGGGGAAAAACACCTTC.

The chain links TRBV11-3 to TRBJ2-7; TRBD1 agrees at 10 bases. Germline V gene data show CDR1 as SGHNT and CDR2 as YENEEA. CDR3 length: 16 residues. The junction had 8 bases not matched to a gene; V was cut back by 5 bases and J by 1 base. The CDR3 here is CASSLGQGQGSYEQYF. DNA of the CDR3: TGTGCCAGCAGCCTAGGGCAGGGACAGGGGTCCTACGAGCAGTACTTC.

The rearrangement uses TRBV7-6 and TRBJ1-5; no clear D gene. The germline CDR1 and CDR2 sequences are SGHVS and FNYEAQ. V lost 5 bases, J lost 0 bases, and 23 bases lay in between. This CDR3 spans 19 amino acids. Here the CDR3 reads CASSPINARSWYSNQPQHF. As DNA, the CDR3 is TGTGCCAGCAGCCCTATCAATGCACGGTCGTGGTATAGCAATCAGCCCCAGCATTTT.

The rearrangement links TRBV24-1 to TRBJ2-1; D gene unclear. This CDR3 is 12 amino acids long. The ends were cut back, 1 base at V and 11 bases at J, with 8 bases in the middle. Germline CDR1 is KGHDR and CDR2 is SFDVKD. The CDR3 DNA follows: TGTGCCACCAGTGATTTAAAGGAGAAGCAGTTCTTC. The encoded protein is CATSDLKEKQFF.

The CDR3 here is CASSKMDRDAAGYTF. The DNA for the CDR3 is TGTGCCAGCAGCAAAATGGACAGGGATGCGGCTGGCTACACCTTC. The chain joins TRBV5-4 to TRBJ1-2, with 8 nucleotides matching TRBD1. V was pared by 4 bases and J by 7 bases, with 12 bases of the junction left unmatched. Germline V gene data show CDR1 as SGHNT and CDR2 as YYREEE (reference sequence). The CDR3 has 15 amino acids.

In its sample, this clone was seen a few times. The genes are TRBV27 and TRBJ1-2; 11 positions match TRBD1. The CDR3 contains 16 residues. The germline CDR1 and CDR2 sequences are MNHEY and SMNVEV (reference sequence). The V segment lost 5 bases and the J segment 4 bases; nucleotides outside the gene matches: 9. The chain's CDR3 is CASSKRTGGLFYGYTF. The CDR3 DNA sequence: TGTGCCAGCAGTAAACGGACAGGGGGCCTCTTCTATGGCTACACCTTC.

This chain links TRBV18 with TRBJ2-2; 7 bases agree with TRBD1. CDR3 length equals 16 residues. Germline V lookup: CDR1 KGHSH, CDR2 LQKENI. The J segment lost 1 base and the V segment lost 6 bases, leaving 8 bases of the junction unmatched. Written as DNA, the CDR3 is TGTGCCAGCTCGCGAACCGGGACAGAGAACACCGGGGAGCTGTTTTTT. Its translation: CASSRTGTENTGELFF.

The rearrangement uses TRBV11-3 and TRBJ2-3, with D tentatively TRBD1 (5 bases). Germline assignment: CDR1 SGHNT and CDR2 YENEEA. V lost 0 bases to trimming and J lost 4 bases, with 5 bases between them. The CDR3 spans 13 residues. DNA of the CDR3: TGTGCCAGCAGCTTAGAAGGGGCAGATACGCAGTATTTT. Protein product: CASSLEGADTQYF.

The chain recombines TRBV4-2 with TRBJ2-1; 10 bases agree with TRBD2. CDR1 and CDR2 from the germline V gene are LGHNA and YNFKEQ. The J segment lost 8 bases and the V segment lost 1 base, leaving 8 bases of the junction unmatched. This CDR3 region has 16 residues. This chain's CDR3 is CASSQGSGGAMHEQFF. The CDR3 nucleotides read TGTGCCAGCAGCCAAGGAAGCGGGGGGGCCATGCATGAGCAGTTCTTC.

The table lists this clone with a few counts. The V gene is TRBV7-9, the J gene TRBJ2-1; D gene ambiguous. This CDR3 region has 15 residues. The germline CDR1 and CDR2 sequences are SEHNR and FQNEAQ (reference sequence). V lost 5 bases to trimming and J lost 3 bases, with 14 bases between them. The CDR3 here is CASSPTNSYYNEQFF. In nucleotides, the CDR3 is TGTGCCAGCAGCCCCACTAACTCATACTACAATGAGCAGTTCTTC.

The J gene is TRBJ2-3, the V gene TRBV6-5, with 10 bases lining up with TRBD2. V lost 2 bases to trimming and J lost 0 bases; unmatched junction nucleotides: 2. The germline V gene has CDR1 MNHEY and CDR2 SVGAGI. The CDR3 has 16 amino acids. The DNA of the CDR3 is TGTGCCAGCAGTTACGGACTAGCGGACAGCACAGATACGCAGTATTTT. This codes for CASSYGLADSTDTQYF.

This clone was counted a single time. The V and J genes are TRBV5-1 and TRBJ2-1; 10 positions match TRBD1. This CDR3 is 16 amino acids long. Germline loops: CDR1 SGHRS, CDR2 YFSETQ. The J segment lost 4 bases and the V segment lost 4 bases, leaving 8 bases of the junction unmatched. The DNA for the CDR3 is TGCGCCAGCAGCGACCGGGACAGGGGATTTTACAATGAGCAGTTCTTC. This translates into CASSDRDRGFYNEQFF.

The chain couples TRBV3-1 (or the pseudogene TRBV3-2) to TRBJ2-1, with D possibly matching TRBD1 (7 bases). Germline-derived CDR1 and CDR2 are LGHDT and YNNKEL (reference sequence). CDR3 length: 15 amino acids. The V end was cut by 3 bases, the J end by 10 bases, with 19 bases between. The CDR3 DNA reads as TGTGCCAGCAGCCATAGGGGGCAGGGGGGCGAGGAGCAGTTCTTC. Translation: CASSHRGQGGEEQFF.

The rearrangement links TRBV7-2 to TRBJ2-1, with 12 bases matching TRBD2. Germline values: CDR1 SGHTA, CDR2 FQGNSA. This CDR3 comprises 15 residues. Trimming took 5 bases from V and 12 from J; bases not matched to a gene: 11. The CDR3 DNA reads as TGTGCCAGCAGCCTATCTAGCGGGGGGGCCGGTCGGCAGTTCTTC. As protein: CASSLSSGGAGRQFF.

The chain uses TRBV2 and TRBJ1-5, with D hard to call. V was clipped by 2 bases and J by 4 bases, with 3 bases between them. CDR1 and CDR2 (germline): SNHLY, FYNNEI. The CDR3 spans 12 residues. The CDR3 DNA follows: TGTGCCAGCAGTGAATTAAATCAGCCCCAGCATTTT. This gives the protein CASSELNQPQHF.

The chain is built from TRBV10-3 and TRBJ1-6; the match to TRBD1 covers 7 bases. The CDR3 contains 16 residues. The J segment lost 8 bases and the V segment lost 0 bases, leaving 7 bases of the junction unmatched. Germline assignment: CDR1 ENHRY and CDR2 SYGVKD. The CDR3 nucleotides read TGTGCCATCAGTGAGTCGCGACAGGGTGGAGATTCACCCCTCCACTTT. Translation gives CAISESRQGGDSPLHF.

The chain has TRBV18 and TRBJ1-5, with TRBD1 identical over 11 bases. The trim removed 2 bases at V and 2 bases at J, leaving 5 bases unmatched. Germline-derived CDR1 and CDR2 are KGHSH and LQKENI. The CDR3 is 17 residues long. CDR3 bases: TGTGCCAGCTCACCAGGGACAGGGGGGTACGGCAATCAGCCCCAGCATTTT. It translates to CASSPGTGGYGNQPQHF.

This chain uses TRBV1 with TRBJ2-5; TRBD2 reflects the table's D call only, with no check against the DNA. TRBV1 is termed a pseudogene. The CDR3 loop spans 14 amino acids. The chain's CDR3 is CTSSQEDAQETQYF. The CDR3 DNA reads TGCACCAGCAGCCAGGAGGACGCCCAAGAGACCCAGTACTTC.

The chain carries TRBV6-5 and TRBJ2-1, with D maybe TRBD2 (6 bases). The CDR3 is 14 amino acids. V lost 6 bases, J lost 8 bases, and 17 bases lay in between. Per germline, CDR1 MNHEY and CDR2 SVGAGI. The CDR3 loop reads CASSVRGSGYEQFF. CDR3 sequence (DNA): TGTGCCAGCAGCGTACGGGGGTCGGGATATGAGCAGTTCTTC.

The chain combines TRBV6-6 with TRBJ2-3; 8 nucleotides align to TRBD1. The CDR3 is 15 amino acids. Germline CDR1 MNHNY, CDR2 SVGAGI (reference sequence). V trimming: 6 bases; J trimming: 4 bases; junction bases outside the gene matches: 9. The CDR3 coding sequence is TGTGCCAGCAGCGACCAGGGGGCTGTCGCAGATACGCAGTATTTT. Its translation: CASSDQGAVADTQYF.